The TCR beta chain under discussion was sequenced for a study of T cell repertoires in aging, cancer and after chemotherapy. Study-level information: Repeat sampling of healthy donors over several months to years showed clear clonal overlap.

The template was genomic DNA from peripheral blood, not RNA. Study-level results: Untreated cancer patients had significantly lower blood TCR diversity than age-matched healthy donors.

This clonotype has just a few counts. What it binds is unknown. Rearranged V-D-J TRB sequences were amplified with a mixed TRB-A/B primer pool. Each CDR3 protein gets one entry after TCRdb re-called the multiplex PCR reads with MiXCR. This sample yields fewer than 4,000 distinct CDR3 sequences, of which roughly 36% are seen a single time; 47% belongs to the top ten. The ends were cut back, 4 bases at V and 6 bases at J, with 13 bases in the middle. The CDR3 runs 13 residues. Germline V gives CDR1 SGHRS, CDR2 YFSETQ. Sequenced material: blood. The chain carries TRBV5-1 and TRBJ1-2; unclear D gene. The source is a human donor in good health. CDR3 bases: TGCGCCAGCAGCCCCGGTGTAGGAAATGGCTACACCTTC. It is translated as CASSPGVGNGYTF.